This TCR beta chain appears in the sequencing data of a study of cytomegalovirus exposure and HLA in healthy donors. Whole-study context: Counted in an early data release were roughly 87 million unique TCRs from HLA-typed donors. Findings and limits, study-wide: For presence/absence analyses, sequencing depth was assumed to be roughly uniform across donors.

Regarding this clone: Its antigen is unknown.

CDR3 length equals 16 residues. Germline V lookup: CDR1 GTSNPN, CDR2 SVGIG (reference sequence). The V end lost 5 bases, the J end lost 3 bases, and 20 bases lay between the germline ends. The study ran its PCR with 60 Vbeta and 13 Jbeta primers. The method was immunoSEQ multiplex PCR; TCRdb's version includes in-frame clones alone and lacks a portion of them. The sample yields more than 100,000 clones, under 85% seen once. The genes are TRBV30 and TRBJ2-1, with D possibly matching TRBD2 (6 bases). This sequence originates from a man aged 45-65 years in good health and CMV-seropositive. The sample taken for sequencing was PBMCs. CDR3 bases: TGTGCCTGGTTCCCACCCACTAGCAGCAACTACAATGAGCAGTTCTTC. Protein product: CAWFPPTSSNYNEQFF.